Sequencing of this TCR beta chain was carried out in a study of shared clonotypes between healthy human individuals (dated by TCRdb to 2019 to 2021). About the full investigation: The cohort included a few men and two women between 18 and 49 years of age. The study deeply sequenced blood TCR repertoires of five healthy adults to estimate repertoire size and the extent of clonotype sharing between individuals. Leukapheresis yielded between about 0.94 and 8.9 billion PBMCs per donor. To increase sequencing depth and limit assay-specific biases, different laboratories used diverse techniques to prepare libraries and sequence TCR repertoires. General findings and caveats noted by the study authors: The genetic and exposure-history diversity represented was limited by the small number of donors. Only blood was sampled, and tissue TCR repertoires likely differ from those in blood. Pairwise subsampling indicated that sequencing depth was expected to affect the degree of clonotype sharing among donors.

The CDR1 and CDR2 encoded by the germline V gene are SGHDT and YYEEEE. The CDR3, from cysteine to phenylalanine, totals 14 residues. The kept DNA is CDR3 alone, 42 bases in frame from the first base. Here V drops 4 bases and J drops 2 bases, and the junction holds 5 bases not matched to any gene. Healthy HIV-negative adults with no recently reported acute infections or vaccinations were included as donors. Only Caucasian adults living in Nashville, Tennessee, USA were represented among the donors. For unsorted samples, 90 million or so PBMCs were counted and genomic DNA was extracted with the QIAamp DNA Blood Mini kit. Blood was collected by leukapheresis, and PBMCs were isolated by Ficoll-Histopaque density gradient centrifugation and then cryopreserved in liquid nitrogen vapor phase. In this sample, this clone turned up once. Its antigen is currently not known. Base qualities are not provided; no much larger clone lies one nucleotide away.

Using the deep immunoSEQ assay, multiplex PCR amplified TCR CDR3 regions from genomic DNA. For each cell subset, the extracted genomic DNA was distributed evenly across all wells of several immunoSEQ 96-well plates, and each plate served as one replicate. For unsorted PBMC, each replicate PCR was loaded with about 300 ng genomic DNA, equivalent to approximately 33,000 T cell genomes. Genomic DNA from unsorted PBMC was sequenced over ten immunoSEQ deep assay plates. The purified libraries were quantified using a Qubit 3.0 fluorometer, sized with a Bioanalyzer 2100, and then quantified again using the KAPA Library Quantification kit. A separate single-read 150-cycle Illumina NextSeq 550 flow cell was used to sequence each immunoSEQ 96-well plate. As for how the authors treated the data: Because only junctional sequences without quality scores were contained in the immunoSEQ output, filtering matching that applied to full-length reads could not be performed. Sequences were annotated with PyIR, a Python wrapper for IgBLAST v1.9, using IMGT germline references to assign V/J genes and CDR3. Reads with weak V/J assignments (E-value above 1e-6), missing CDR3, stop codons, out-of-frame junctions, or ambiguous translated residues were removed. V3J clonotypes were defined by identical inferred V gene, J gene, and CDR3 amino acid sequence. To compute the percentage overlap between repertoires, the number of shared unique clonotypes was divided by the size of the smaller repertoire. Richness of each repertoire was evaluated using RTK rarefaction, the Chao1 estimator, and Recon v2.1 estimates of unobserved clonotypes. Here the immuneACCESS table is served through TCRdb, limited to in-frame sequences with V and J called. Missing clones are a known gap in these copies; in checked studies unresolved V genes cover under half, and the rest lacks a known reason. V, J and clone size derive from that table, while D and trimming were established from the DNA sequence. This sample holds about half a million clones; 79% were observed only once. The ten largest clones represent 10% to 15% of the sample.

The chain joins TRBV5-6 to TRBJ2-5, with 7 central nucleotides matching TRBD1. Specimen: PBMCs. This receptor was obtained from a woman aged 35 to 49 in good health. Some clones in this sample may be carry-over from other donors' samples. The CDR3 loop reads CASSQDRRQETQYF. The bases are TGTGCCAGCAGCCAGGACAGGCGGCAAGAGACCCAGTACTTC.